The present TCR beta chain was sequenced within a study of PD-1 blockade in classical Hodgkin lymphoma. Study-level results: Complete responders' diversity at baseline resembled that of newly diagnosed patients. Nothing has yet pinned down what causes the repertoire differences, possibly disease activity or prior therapy.

Time point defined: cycle 4 day 1 (C4D1), after five to seven weeks of nivolumab. Each patient's relapse followed autologous stem cell transplantation, and brentuximab vedotin exposure varied. Best response was recorded as complete response, partial response or progressive disease. About this clone: Its antigen is not identified.

Generated by immunoSEQ multiplex PCR, the TCRdb table keeps only in-frame clones and is missing some. The repertoire consists of some 45,000 clones, with around four fifths occurring once and the leading ten covering around a third. From germline, CDR1 is MDHEN and CDR2 SYDVKM. The CDR3 consists of 16 residues. V was clipped by 2 bases and J by 3 bases, with 15 bases between them. The source is a human donor with classical Hodgkin lymphoma. The chain is built from TRBV28 and TRBJ2-3; D unclear. Sequences were derived from peripheral blood mononuclear cells (PBMCs), sampled before the fourth cycle of nivolumab. CDR3 amino acids: CASSLEAKRDTDTQYF. The CDR3 region has the DNA TGTGCCAGCAGTTTAGAAGCCAAGCGAGATACAGATACGCAGTATTTT. Drawing the rest from reference TRBV28 and TRBJ2-3, the complete variable domain is DVKVTQSSRYLVKRTGEKVFLECVQDMDHENMFWYRQDPGLGLRLIYFSYDVKMKEKGDIPEGYSVSREKKERFSLILESASTNQTSMYLCASSLEAKRDTDTQYFGPGTRLTVL.